Here is one T cell receptor beta chain with its context. Its antigen remains undetermined. Qualities for individual bases were not recorded, and no much larger clone is one base off. The donors were patients who had localized lung adenocarcinoma, which is a subtype of non-small cell lung cancer. These samples came from the centers of localized lung adenocarcinomas. For TCR repertoire analysis, CD4+ T cells from tumor tissue were profiled apart from CD8+ T cells. Library method: PCR. For sequencing, a HiSeq X Ten was employed. The public reads were reanalyzed by TCRdb: fastp trimming at Q25, MiXCR alignment, in-frame beta chains only. Rows are combined by CDR3 protein, so each entry shows the most common genes and DNA. The sample table records 5,000 or so distinct CDR3 sequences; roughly 56% of these occur just once. The top ten constitute 15% to 20% of the sample. This sample was taken from a study of CD4 and CD8 cells across lung adenocarcinoma regions (dated by TCRdb to about 2018). With regard to the full study: To look at intratumor heterogeneity in the T cell receptor repertoire, the study compared tumor centers against tumor margins.

The CDR3, cysteine through phenylalanine, is 13 amino acids long. The DNA shown is the 39-base CDR3, in frame from base 1. V is cut by 5 bases and J by 2 bases, and the space between the germline ends is 8 bases. Based on the germline V gene, the CDR1 and CDR2 sequences are ENHRY and SYGVKD. The sequence came from a male donor with lung adenocarcinoma. The CD4 and CD8 labels of this study may be unreliable. Source material: CD4+ T cells from the center of a lung tumor. The cell subset or site label of this sample denotes: tumor center region. The sequence is built from TRBV10-3 and TRBJ2-3; the D segment might be TRBD1 or TRBD2, since each matches 5 bases. The DNA reads as follows: TGTGCCATCAGTAGAGGGGACACAGATACGCAGTATTTT. Its protein product is CAISRGDTDTQYF.